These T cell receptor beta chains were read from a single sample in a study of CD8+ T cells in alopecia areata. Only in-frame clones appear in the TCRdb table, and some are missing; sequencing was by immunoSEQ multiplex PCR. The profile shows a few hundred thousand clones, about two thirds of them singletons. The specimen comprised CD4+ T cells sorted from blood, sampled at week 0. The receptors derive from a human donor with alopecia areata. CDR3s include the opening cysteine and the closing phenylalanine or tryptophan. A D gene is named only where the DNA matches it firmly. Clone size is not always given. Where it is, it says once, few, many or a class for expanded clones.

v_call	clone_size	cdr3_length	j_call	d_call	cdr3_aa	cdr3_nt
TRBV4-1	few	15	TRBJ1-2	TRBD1	CASSHSTGTNYGYTF	TGCGCCAGCAGCCACTCGACAGGGACTAACTATGGCTACACCTTC
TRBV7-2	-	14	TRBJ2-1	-	CASSLDNSYNEQFF	TGTGCCAGCAGCTTAGACAACTCCTACAATGAGCAGTTCTTC
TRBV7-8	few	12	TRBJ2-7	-	CASSSQGYEQYF	TGTGCCAGCAGCTCGCAGGGATACGAGCAGTACTTC
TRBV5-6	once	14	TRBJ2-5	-	CASSPLSVLETQYF	TGTGCCAGCAGCCCCTTGTCGGTGCTTGAGACCCAGTACTTC
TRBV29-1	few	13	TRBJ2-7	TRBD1	CSATRTGSYEQYF	TGCAGCGCAACCAGGACAGGGAGCTACGAGCAGTACTTC
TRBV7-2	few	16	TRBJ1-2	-	CASSLGGGLKSYGYTF	TGTGCCAGCAGCTTAGGGGGAGGGCTGAAATCCTATGGCTACACCTTC
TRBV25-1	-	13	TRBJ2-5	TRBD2	CASSPPGGETQYF	TGTGCCAGCAGTCCTCCGGGGGGTGAGACCCAGTACTTC
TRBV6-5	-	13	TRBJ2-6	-	CASKRAGANVLTF	TGTGCCAGCAAGAGGGCCGGGGCCAACGTCCTGACTTTC
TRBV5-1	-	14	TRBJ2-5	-	CASSLSQVQETQYF	TGCGCCAGCAGCTTGTCCCAGGTCCAAGAGACCCAGTACTTC
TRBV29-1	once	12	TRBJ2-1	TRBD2	CSLAGGYNEQFF	TGCAGCCTAGCGGGGGGGTACAATGAGCAGTTCTTC
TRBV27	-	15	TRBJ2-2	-	CASSFGRAIPGELFF	TGTGCCAGCAGTTTCGGAAGGGCAATACCCGGGGAGCTGTTTTTT
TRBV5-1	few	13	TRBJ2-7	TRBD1	CASSYGQEYEQYF	TGCGCCAGCAGCTACGGACAGGAATACGAGCAGTACTTC
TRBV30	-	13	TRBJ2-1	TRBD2	CAWSEGTSNEQFF	TGTGCCTGGAGTGAGGGGACTAGCAATGAGCAGTTCTTC
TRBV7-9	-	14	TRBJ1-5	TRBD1	CASSKDRANQPQHF	TGTGCCAGCAGCAAAGACAGGGCCAATCAGCCCCAGCATTTT
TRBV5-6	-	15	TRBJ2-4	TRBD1	CASSLQGWAKNIQYF	TGTGCCAGCAGCTTACAGGGGTGGGCCAAAAACATTCAGTACTTC
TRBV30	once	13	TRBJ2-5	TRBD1	CAWSATGGATQYF	TGTGCCTGGAGTGCCACAGGGGGCGCGACCCAGTACTTC
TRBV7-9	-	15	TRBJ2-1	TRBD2	CASSFRLAEYNEQFF	TGTGCCAGCAGCTTTAGACTAGCGGAGTACAATGAGCAGTTCTTC
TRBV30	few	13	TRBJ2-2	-	CAWSKDTTGELFF	TGTGCCTGGAGCAAGGACACTACCGGGGAGCTGTTTTTT
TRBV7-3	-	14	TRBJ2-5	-	CASSSGAAPETQYF	TGTGCCAGCAGCTCCGGAGCTGCCCCGGAGACCCAGTACTTC
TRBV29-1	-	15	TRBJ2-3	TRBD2	CSVRTSGGTTDTQYF	TGCAGCGTTCGTACTAGCGGGGGGACCACAGATACGCAGTATTTT
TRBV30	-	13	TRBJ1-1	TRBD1	CAWTGRGLQEAFF	TGTGCCTGGACCGGCAGGGGGCTTCAGGAAGCTTTCTTT
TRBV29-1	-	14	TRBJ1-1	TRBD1	CSVVRDRGEAEAFF	TGCAGCGTTGTACGGGACAGGGGGGAGGCTGAAGCTTTCTTT
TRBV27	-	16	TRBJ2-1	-	CASSRVRILSMDEQFF	TGTGCCAGCAGTAGAGTGCGGATTCTTTCAATGGATGAGCAGTTCTTC
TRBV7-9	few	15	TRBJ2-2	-	CAGRPGTVNTGELFF	TGTGCCGGTCGCCCCGGGACGGTTAACACCGGGGAGCTGTTTTTT
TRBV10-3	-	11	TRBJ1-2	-	CAIFSKGGYTF	TGTGCCATCTTCTCCAAAGGTGGCTACACCTTC
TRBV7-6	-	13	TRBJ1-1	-	CASSPWESTEAFF	TGTGCCAGCAGCCCGTGGGAGTCCACTGAAGCTTTCTTT
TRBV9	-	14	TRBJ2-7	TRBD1	CASSGPGQGYEQYF	TGTGCCAGCAGCGGACCGGGACAGGGTTACGAGCAGTACTTC
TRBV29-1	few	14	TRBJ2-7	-	CSVEGVGAAGEQYF	TGCAGCGTTGAAGGAGTGGGGGCCGCCGGCGAGCAGTACTTC
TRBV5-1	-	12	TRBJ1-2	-	CASSLETGTSSF	TGCGCCAGCAGCTTGGAGACCGGGACATCGAGCTTC
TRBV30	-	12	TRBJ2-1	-	CAWSTRAPEQFF	TGTGCCTGGAGTACCAGGGCTCCTGAGCAGTTCTTC
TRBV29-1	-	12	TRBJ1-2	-	CSVEKGISGYTF	TGCAGCGTTGAAAAGGGGATTTCGGGCTACACCTTC
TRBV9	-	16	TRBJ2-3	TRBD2	CASSAPTSGVSDTQYF	TGTGCCAGCAGCGCCCCGACTAGCGGGGTCTCAGATACGCAGTATTTT
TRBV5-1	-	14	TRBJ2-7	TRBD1	CASSPGQGGYEQYF	TGCGCCAGCAGCCCAGGACAGGGGGGCTACGAGCAGTACTTC
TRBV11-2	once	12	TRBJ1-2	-	CASSHSNYGYTF	TGTGCCAGCAGCCACTCTAACTATGGCTACACCTTC
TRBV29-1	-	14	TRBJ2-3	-	CSVEVGQPGDTQYF	TGCAGCGTTGAAGTGGGACAACCCGGGGATACGCAGTATTTT
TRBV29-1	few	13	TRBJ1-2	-	CSAAPGTSSGYTF	TGCAGCGCCGCCCCAGGCACCTCTTCCGGCTACACCTTC
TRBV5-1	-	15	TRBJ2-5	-	CASSLGWAGQETQYF	TGCGCCAGCAGCTTGGGCTGGGCTGGTCAAGAGACCCAGTACTTC
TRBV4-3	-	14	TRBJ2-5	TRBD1	CASSQVGGAETQYF	TGCGCCAGCAGCCAAGTAGGGGGCGCGGAGACCCAGTACTTC
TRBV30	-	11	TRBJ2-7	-	CASNSDYEQYF	TGTGCCTCAAATTCAGACTACGAGCAGTACTTC
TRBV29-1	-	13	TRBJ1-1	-	CSVDGNTDTEAFF	TGCAGCGTTGATGGGAATACGGACACTGAAGCTTTCTTT
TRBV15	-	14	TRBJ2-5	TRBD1	CATSRATGVETQYF	TGTGCCACCAGCAGGGCTACAGGGGTGGAGACCCAGTACTTC